This TCR beta chain was captured by sequencing in a study of blood T cell repertoires in COVID-19. Whole-study context: PBMCs, B-cell-depleted T cells, or T cells were the source of the cDNA or gDNA that made up the material.

The V gene's germline CDR1 is SGHDN and CDR2 FVKESK. V gave up 0 bases and J gave up 6 bases, with 27 bases separating them. This CDR3 has 20 amino acids. The method was immunoSEQ multiplex PCR; TCRdb's version includes in-frame clones alone and lacks a portion of them. The profile shows around 190,000 clones, 84% of them singletons. The sequenced sample consisted of peripheral blood. The chain carries TRBV14 and TRBJ2-1, with a possible D match to TRBD2 (6 bases). The TCR sequence derives from a human donor in a cohort sampled during active COVID-19. This CDR3 reads CASSQEYGGVSGYWRNEQFF. The CDR3 DNA sequence: TGTGCCAGCAGCCAAGAGTACGGGGGTGTGTCGGGCTACTGGCGCAATGAGCAGTTCTTC.